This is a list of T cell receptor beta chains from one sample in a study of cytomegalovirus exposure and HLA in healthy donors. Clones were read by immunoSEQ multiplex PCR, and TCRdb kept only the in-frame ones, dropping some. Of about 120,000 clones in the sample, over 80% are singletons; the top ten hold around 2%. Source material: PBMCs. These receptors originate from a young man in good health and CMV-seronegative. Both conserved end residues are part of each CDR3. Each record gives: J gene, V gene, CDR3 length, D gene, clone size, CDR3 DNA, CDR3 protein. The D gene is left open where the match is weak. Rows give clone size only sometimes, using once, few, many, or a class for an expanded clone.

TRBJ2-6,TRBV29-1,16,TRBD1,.,TGCAGCATTAACACAGGGGCCTACTCTGGGGCCAACGGCCTGACTTTC,CSINTGAYSGANGLTF
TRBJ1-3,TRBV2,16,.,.,TGTGCCAGCAGTGAAGGAAAGTCTAGCTCTGGAAACACCATATATTTT,CASSEGKSSSGNTIYF
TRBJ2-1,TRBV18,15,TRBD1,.,TGTGCCAGCTCACCGCGGGACAGGGTGGAGGATGAGCAGTTCTTC,CASSPRDRVEDEQFF
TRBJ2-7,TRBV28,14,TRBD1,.,TGTGCCAGCACTGACGGACAGGGGTGGTACGAGCAGTACTTC,CASTDGQGWYEQYF
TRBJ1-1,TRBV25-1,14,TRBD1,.,TGTGCCAGCAGTGCCCGGACAGGTAGCACTGAAGCTTTCTTT,CASSARTGSTEAFF
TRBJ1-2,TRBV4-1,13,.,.,TGCGCCAGCAGCCAACTCACCGGCTATGGCTACACCTTC,CASSQLTGYGYTF
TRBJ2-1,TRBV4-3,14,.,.,TGCGCCAGCAGCCAAGATATCTCGCCGAGTGAGCAGTTCTTC,CASSQDISPSEQFF
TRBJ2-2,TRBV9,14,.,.,TGTGCCAGCAGCGTAGCCCAGGGGCCCGGGGAGCTGTTTTTT,CASSVAQGPGELFF
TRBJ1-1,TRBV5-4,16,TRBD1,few,TGTGCCAGCAGCTTGGCCCCACAGGGGGGGTCCACTGAAGCTTTCTTT,CASSLAPQGGSTEAFF
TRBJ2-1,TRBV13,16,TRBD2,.,TGTGCCAGCAGCTTTGAGAGCGGGGGGGCGAACAATGAGCAGTTCTTC,CASSFESGGANNEQFF
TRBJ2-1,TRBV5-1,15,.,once,TGCGCCAGCAGCTTCGGGACAGGACTAGGTGGAGAGCAGTTCTTC,CASSFGTGLGGEQFF
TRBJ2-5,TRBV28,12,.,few,TGTGCCAGCAGTTTACGGAGAGAGACCCAGTACTTC,CASSLRRETQYF
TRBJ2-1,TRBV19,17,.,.,TGTGCCAGTAGTATAAGCCCGTTCGGAGTTGCCTACAATGAGCAGTTCTTC,CASSISPFGVAYNEQFF